This T cell receptor (beta chain) was obtained from a study of shared clonotypes between healthy human individuals. This CDR3 contains 13 residues. The germline V gene has CDR1 SGHAT and CDR2 FQNNGV. V dropped 5 bases and J dropped 2 bases, with 9 bases sitting between them. Libraries were prepared by immunoSEQ multiplex PCR; TCRdb keeps only in-frame clonotypes and omits some of them. The sample includes roughly 2.2 million clones, 90% to 95% of them seen just once. Material: naive CD4+ T cells from PBMCs. Regarding subset: CD45RA+ positively selected. This chain uses TRBV11-2 with TRBJ1-2; D unclear. This sequence originates from a man aged 18 to 29 in good health. Some clones in this sample may be carry-over from other donors' samples. This CDR3 is CASSKDGNYGYTF. Written as DNA, the CDR3 is TGTGCCAGCAGCAAGGACGGAAACTATGGCTACACCTTC. Variable domain in full (rest from reference TRBV11-2 and TRBJ1-2): EAGVAQSPRYKIIEKRQSVAFWCNPISGHATLYWYQQILGQGPKLLIQFQNNGVVDDSQLPKDRFSAERLKGVDSTLKIQPAKLEDSAVYLCASSKDGNYGYTFGSGTRLTVV.